The 20 T cell receptor beta chains given below trace back to one sample, sequenced in a study of identical twins' blood T cells. MiXCR, applied by TCRdb to the 5' RACE reads, yields one record per CDR3 protein. The sample carries 300,000 to 400,000 distinct CDR3 sequences, under 30% recorded once. Sequencing was performed on PBMCs. Receptors were obtained from a woman aged 18 to 55 in good health.

The rearrangement links TRBV11-3 to TRBJ1-1, with D perhaps matching TRBD1 (5 bases). The CDR3 covers 15 residues. Germline V gives CDR1 SGHNT, CDR2 YENEEA. Trimming removed 2 bases at V and 4 bases at J, with 14 bases between. In DNA, the CDR3 is TGTGCCAGCAGCTTAAATTGGGGCCTGGCCACTGAAGCTTTCTTT. This codes for CASSLNWGLATEAFF.

This clonotype was detected a few times. CDR3 region: CASSLDPGSAEAFF. The CDR3, as DNA: TGTGCCAGCAGCTTAGATCCGGGGTCCGCTGAAGCTTTCTTT. This chain uses TRBV7-9 with TRBJ1-1; D is ambiguous. Between the trimmed V and J ends, which lost 1 base and 6 bases, there was a span of 12 bases. In germline, CDR1 is SEHNR, CDR2 FQNEAQ (reference sequence). CDR3 length: 14 amino acids.

The sample holds a few counts of this clonotype. This sequence joins TRBV6-2 or TRBV6-3 and TRBJ2-3, with a weak D call TRBD1 (5 bases). The CDR3 loop spans 14 amino acids. The germline V and J ends were trimmed by 3 bases and 4 bases, with 11 bases remaining between them. In germline, CDR1 is MNHEY, CDR2 SVGEGT. The CDR3 loop is CASSYRGGSDTQYF. The CDR3 region has the DNA TGTGCCAGCAGTTATAGGGGCGGATCAGATACGCAGTATTTT.

The chain links TRBV20-1 to TRBJ2-4; possible D gene TRBD1, 6 bases. Trimming cost V 8 bases and J 5 bases, with 13 bases left between them. There are 12 residues in the CDR3. The germline V gene has CDR1 DFQATT and CDR2 SNEGSKA (reference sequence). The CDR3 sequence: CSQGLGENIQYF. The CDR3 DNA sequence: TGCAGTCAGGGGCTTGGGGAAAACATTCAGTACTTC.

This chain connects TRBV18 to TRBJ1-2; D remains ambiguous. This CDR3 contains 14 residues. The germline V gene has CDR1 KGHSH and CDR2 LQKENI. Trimming pared 7 bases from V and 0 bases from J, leaving 12 bases between. The CDR3 loop is CASFSGETNYGYTF. The CDR3 nucleotides read TGTGCCAGCTTTTCCGGGGAGACTAACTATGGCTACACCTTC.

Many counts were recorded for this clonotype. The rearrangement links TRBV10-3 to TRBJ2-3; D may be TRBD2 (5 bases). Trimming took off 5 bases at V and 3 bases at J, with 12 bases between the two ends. The CDR3 spans 14 residues. CDR1 and CDR2 from the germline V gene are ENHRY and SYGVKD. CDR3 sequence reads: CAISSGKGTDTQYF. CDR3 sequence (DNA): TGTGCCATCAGTTCGGGAAAAGGTACAGATACGCAGTATTTT.

V and J are TRBV7-9 and TRBJ1-1; D unclear. There are 12 residues in the CDR3. Trimming left V 2 bases short and J 10 bases short, with 11 bases between. Germline V gene sequence: CDR1 SEHNR, CDR2 FQNEAQ (reference sequence). CDR3 region: CASSLSSEGAFF. CDR3 DNA sequence: TGTGCCAGCAGCTTATCCTCCGAAGGAGCTTTCTTT.

The chain has TRBV5-4 and TRBJ1-2, with no clear D. The CDR3 loop spans 15 amino acids. V was trimmed by 0 bases and J by 7 bases, leaving 16 bases between them. The germline V gene has CDR1 SGHNT and CDR2 YYREEE (reference sequence). The CDR3 loop reads CASSLEPVASSGYTF. The CDR3 DNA follows: TGTGCCAGCAGCTTGGAACCCGTCGCCTCCAGTGGCTACACCTTC.

The chain has TRBV11-2 and TRBJ2-2, with D perhaps assigned TRBD1 or TRBD2 (5 bases each). Germline V gene data show CDR1 as SGHAT and CDR2 as FQNNGV. V dropped 5 bases and J dropped 14 bases, with 24 bases sitting between them. This CDR3 comprises 15 residues. The CDR3 DNA reads as TGTGCCAGCAGCACCGGGTACGGGACCCGGGGTGAACTGTTTTTT. The encoded protein is CASSTGYGTRGELFF.

About this clonotype itself: This CDR3 is missing its conserved last phenylalanine or tryptophan, likely due to a read error. The V and J genes are TRBV7-9 and TRBJ1-2; D not certain. The V gene lost 2 bases and the J gene lost 4 bases, with 2 bases spanning the gap. CDR1 SEHNR and CDR2 FQNEAQ come from the germline V gene (reference sequence). The CDR3 totals 11 residues. This chain's CDR3 is CASSLIYGYTL. As DNA, the CDR3 is TGTGCCAGCAGCTTAATCTATGGCTACACCCTC.

Note on this clonotype: Mismatch with germline at one junction end may stem from a read error. The chain carries TRBV6-2 or TRBV6-3 and TRBJ2-1, with TRBD2 identical over 7 bases. Germline CDR1 MNHEY, CDR2 SVGEGT. CDR3 size: 14 residues. Here the CDR3 DNA reads TGTGCCAGCACTCGTGGGAGGGCCGGCAATGGGCAGTTCTTC. Protein: CASTRGRAGNGQFF.

The rearrangement joins TRBV7-9 to TRBJ2-2, with no clear D. The V end was cut by 5 bases, the J end by 9 bases, with 10 bases between. The CDR3 covers 12 residues. CDR1 is SEHNR and CDR2 is FQNEAQ in the germline V gene (reference sequence). The CDR3, as DNA: TGTGCCAGCAGCCTCCCCTCCCGGGAGCTGTTTTTT. Its translation is CASSLPSRELFF.

V is TRBV6-5 and J is TRBJ1-2; D is undetermined. The CDR3 has 15 residues. Germline CDR1 reads MNHEY; CDR2 reads SVGAGI. V lost 0 bases and J 0 bases, leaving 8 bases between the germline ends. The CDR3 loop is CASSYSLDPNYGYTF. CDR3 DNA sequence: TGTGCCAGCAGTTACTCGTTGGACCCTAACTATGGCTACACCTTC.

There are a few counts of this clonotype. The V and J genes are TRBV20-1 and TRBJ1-1; possible D gene TRBD1, 6 bases. This CDR3 is built from 14 residues. CDR1 and CDR2 from the germline V gene are DFQATT and SNEGSKA (reference sequence). The V end lost 1 base, the J end lost 5 bases, and 14 bases lay between the germline ends. This CDR3 is CSARAGRDTTEAFF. CDR3 bases: TGCAGTGCTAGAGCGGGGAGGGACACGACTGAAGCTTTCTTT.

This sequence joins TRBV7-2 and TRBJ1-5; D gene unclear. Germline assignment: CDR1 SGHTA and CDR2 FQGNSA. The CDR3 extends over 14 amino acids. Deletions cut 6 bases from V and 7 bases from J, with 16 bases between. The CDR3 is CASSYRASDQPQHF. The CDR3 DNA reads as TGTGCCAGCAGTTACCGGGCCTCGGACCAGCCCCAGCATTTT.

V is TRBV29-1 and J is TRBJ1-2; 7 bases line up with TRBD1. Germline V gives CDR1 SQVTM, CDR2 ANQGSEA. Trimming removed 4 bases from V and 8 bases from J; junction bases left unmatched: 10. The CDR3 length is 13 residues. The CDR3 nucleotides read TGCAGCGTTGGCGGGACAGCCCTTTACGGCTACACCTTC. It codes for CSVGGTALYGYTF.

The chain links TRBV3-1 to TRBJ1-3; 9 positions match TRBD1. V shed 3 bases and J 0 bases; nucleotides not matched to a gene: 3. Germline V gives CDR1 LGHDT, CDR2 YNNKEL (reference sequence). The CDR3 is made up of 16 amino acids. The chain's CDR3 is CASSHLTGGSGNTIYF. The DNA for the CDR3 is TGTGCCAGCAGCCATTTGACAGGGGGCTCTGGAAACACCATATATTTT.

This clonotype occurred a few times. The DNA for the CDR3 is TGCAGTGCTAGAGAACTTGGACAGGGGGGGCCTTATGGCTACACCTTC. Translating it yields CSARELGQGGPYGYTF. The chain is built from TRBV20-1 and TRBJ1-2; 10 bases line up with TRBD1. V dropped 0 bases and J dropped 5; count of bases not matched to a gene: 9. Germline values: CDR1 DFQATT, CDR2 SNEGSKA (reference sequence). The CDR3 has 16 residues.

The V and J genes are TRBV5-1 and TRBJ2-7; D is possibly TRBD1 (6 bases). Germline V CDR1 and CDR2: SGHRS, YFSETQ. Trimming cost V 1 base and J 7 bases, with 9 bases left between them. The CDR3 has 12 amino acids. CDR3 bases: TGCGCCAGCAGCTTGCTCCAGGGGGAGCAGTACTTC. Translation gives CASSLLQGEQYF.

V gene TRBV12-3 or TRBV12-4 combines with J gene TRBJ2-5; 8 nucleotides agree with TRBD1. The CDR3 is 13 amino acids. The V gene end was trimmed by 7 bases and the J gene end by 5 bases; junction bases not matched to a gene: 6. The CDR3 region is CASTRTGYETQYF. The CDR3 coding sequence is TGTGCCAGCACTCGGACAGGGTATGAGACCCAGTACTTC.